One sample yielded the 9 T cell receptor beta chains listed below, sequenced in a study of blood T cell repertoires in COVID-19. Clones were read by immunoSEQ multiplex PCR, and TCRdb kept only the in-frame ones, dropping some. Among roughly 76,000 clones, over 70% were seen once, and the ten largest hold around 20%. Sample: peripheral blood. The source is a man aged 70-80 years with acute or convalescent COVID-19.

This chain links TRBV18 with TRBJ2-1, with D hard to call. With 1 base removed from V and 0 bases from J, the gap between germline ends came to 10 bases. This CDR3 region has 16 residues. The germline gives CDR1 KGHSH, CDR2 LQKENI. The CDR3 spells CASSPQRKSSYNEQFF. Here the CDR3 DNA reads TGTGCCAGCTCACCACAGAGGAAGAGCTCCTACAATGAGCAGTTCTTC.

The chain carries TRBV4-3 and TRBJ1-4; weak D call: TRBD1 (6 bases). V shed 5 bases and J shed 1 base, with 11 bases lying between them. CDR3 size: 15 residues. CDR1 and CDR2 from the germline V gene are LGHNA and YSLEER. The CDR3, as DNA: TGCGCCAGCAGCTGGACAGAGGAAACTAATGAAAAACTGTTTTTT. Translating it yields CASSWTEETNEKLFF.

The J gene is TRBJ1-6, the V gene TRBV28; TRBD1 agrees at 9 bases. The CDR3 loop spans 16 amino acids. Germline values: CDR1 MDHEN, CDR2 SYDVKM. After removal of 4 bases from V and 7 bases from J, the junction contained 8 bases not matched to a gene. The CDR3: CASSSIWTGDNSPLHF. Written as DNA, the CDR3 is TGTGCCAGCAGTTCTATTTGGACAGGGGACAATTCACCCCTCCACTTT.

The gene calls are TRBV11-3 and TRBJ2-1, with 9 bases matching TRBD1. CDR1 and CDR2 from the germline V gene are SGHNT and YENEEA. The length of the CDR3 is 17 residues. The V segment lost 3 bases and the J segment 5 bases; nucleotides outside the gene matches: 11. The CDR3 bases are TGTGCCAGCAGCTTGTTCACCGGGACAGGGCGAGACAATGAGCAGTTCTTC. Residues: CASSLFTGTGRDNEQFF.

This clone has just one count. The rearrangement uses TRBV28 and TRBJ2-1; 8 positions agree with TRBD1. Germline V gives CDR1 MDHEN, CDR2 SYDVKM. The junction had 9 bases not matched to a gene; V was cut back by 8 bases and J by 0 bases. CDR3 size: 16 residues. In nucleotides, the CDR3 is TGTGCCAGCGTTTCCTCCGGGACAGGCTCCTACAATGAGCAGTTCTTC. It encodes CASVSSGTGSYNEQFF. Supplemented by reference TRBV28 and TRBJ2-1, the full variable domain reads DVKVTQSSRYLVKRTGEKVFLECVQDMDHENMFWYRQDPGLGLRLIYFSYDVKMKEKGDIPEGYSVSREKKERFSLILESASTNQTSMYLCASVSSGTGSYNEQFFGPGTRLTVL.

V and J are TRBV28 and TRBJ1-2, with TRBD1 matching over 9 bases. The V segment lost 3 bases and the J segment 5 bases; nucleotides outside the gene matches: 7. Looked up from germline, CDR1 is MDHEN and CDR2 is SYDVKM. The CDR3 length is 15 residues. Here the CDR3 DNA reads TGTGCCAGCAGTTTGGGACAGGGAAAAGGGTATGGCTACACCTTC. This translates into CASSLGQGKGYGYTF.

Here the CDR3 reads CATSRGGEGTYEQYF. CDR3 nucleotides: TGTGCCACCTCAAGGGGGGGAGAGGGAACCTACGAGCAGTACTTC. The rearrangement joins TRBV27 to TRBJ2-7; D might be TRBD2 (7 bases). This CDR3 is 15 amino acids long. V was clipped by 10 bases and J by 2 bases, with 21 bases between them. The germline CDR1 and CDR2 sequences are MNHEY and SMNVEV (reference sequence).

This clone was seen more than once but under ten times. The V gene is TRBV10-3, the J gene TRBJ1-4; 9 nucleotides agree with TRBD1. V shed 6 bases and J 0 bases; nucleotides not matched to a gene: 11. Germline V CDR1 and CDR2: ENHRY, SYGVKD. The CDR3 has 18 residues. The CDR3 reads CAIRAATGTGTTNEKLFF. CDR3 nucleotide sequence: TGTGCCATCAGAGCCGCAACCGGGACAGGGACAACTAATGAAAAACTGTTTTTT.

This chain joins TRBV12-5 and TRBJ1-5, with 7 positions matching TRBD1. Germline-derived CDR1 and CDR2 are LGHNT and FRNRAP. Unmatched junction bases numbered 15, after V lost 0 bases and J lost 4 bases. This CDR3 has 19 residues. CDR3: CASGLVRMDRRRPNQPQHF. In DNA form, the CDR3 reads TGTGCTAGTGGTTTGGTACGTATGGACAGGCGTCGCCCAAATCAGCCCCAGCATTTT.